Listed below are T cell receptor beta chains from one sample, sequenced in a study of cytomegalovirus exposure and HLA in healthy donors. Libraries were prepared by immunoSEQ multiplex PCR; TCRdb keeps only in-frame clonotypes and omits some of them. This sample contains some 200,000 clones. Sequencing was performed on PBMCs. The receptors come from a girl aged 2 to 9 in good health and CMV-seropositive. The CDR3 runs from the conserved cysteine through the conserved F or W. Each record gives: J gene, V gene, D gene, CDR3 protein, CDR3 DNA. A D gene is named only where the DNA matches it firmly.

J gene: TRBJ1-1
V gene: TRBV15
D gene: TRBD1
CDR3 protein: CATSRQGDTEAFF
CDR3 DNA: TGTGCCACCAGCAGACAGGGGGACACTGAAGCTTTCTTT

J gene: TRBJ1-5
V gene: TRBV19
D gene: NA
CDR3 protein: CASHQGINQPQHF
CDR3 DNA: TGTGCCAGTCATCAGGGCATTAATCAGCCCCAGCATTTT

J gene: TRBJ1-2
V gene: TRBV13
D gene: TRBD1
CDR3 protein: CASSLDRDGYTF
CDR3 DNA: TGTGCCAGCAGCCTGGACAGGGATGGCTACACCTTC

J gene: TRBJ1-1
V gene: TRBV5-4
D gene: NA
CDR3 protein: CASSPLQGNMNTEAFF
CDR3 DNA: TGTGCCAGCAGCCCGCTCCAGGGAAACATGAACACTGAAGCTTTCTTT

J gene: TRBJ1-5
V gene: TRBV28
D gene: NA
CDR3 protein: CASSLLNVYQPQHF
CDR3 DNA: TGTGCCAGCAGTTTATTAAATGTATATCAGCCCCAGCATTTT

J gene: TRBJ2-7
V gene: TRBV7-8
D gene: NA
CDR3 protein: CASSWQGASYEQYF
CDR3 DNA: TGTGCCAGCAGCTGGCAGGGCGCCTCCTACGAGCAGTACTTC

J gene: TRBJ1-4
V gene: TRBV28
D gene: NA
CDR3 protein: CASSFLSGKTNEKLFF
CDR3 DNA: TGTGCCAGCAGTTTCCTTTCAGGGAAGACTAATGAAAAACTGTTTTTT

J gene: TRBJ1-1
V gene: TRBV27
D gene: NA
CDR3 protein: CASSRGGDEAFF
CDR3 DNA: TGTGCCAGCAGTAGGGGGGGCGATGAAGCTTTCTTT

J gene: TRBJ2-4
V gene: TRBV28
D gene: NA
CDR3 protein: CASSLTGAEAKNIQYF
CDR3 DNA: TGTGCCAGCAGTTTAACGGGAGCGGAGGCCAAAAACATTCAGTACTTC

J gene: TRBJ2-5
V gene: TRBV7-2
D gene: TRBD2
CDR3 protein: CASSLVGLAGWPGETQYF
CDR3 DNA: TGTGCCAGCAGCCTCGTTGGGCTAGCGGGGTGGCCGGGAGAGACCCAGTACTTC

J gene: TRBJ1-1
V gene: TRBV5-1
D gene: NA
CDR3 protein: CASSRGARGESTEAFF
CDR3 DNA: TGCGCCAGCAGTAGGGGAGCCAGGGGAGAGAGCACTGAAGCTTTCTTT

J gene: TRBJ2-2
V gene: TRBV13
D gene: TRBD2
CDR3 protein: CASSLYRRTSGRSNTGELFF
CDR3 DNA: TGTGCCAGCAGCTTGTACCGAAGGACTAGCGGGAGATCGAACACCGGGGAGCTGTTTTTT

J gene: TRBJ2-5
V gene: TRBV7-6
D gene: TRBD1
CDR3 protein: CASSRTPGHPGGLETQYF
CDR3 DNA: TGTGCCAGCAGCCGGACGCCGGGACACCCAGGGGGCTTGGAGACCCAGTACTTC

J gene: TRBJ2-3
V gene: TRBV15
D gene: TRBD2
CDR3 protein: CATSPAGSGSWDTQYF
CDR3 DNA: TGTGCCACCAGCCCAGCAGGGAGCGGGAGTTGGGATACGCAGTATTTT

J gene: TRBJ1-6
V gene: TRBV27
D gene: NA
CDR3 protein: CASSFQARGNSPLHF
CDR3 DNA: TGTGCCAGCAGTTTTCAGGCCAGGGGAAATTCACCCCTCCACTTT

J gene: TRBJ2-1
V gene: TRBV28
D gene: NA
CDR3 protein: CASSPQGPVNEQFF
CDR3 DNA: TGTGCCAGCAGTCCACAGGGCCCGGTAAATGAGCAGTTCTTC

J gene: TRBJ2-5
V gene: TRBV11-2
D gene: TRBD2
CDR3 protein: CASGPGGRVETQYF
CDR3 DNA: TGTGCCAGCGGCCCGGGAGGACGGGTCGAGACCCAGTACTTC

J gene: TRBJ2-6
V gene: TRBV9
D gene: NA
CDR3 protein: CASDTGANVLTF
CDR3 DNA: TGTGCCAGCGACACTGGGGCCAACGTCCTGACTTTC

J gene: TRBJ1-1
V gene: TRBV7-9
D gene: TRBD1
CDR3 protein: CASIDGTGNTEAFF
CDR3 DNA: TGTGCCAGCATCGACGGGACAGGGAATACTGAAGCTTTCTTT

J gene: TRBJ2-7
V gene: TRBV5-5
D gene: TRBD1
CDR3 protein: CASRETGVEGGQYF
CDR3 DNA: TGTGCCAGCAGGGAGACAGGGGTTGAGGGGGGGCAGTACTTC

J gene: TRBJ2-1
V gene: TRBV6-1
D gene: NA
CDR3 protein: CASSETGSSYNEQFF
CDR3 DNA: TGTGCCAGCAGTGAAACAGGGAGCTCCTACAATGAGCAGTTCTTC

J gene: TRBJ1-2
V gene: TRBV11-2
D gene: NA
CDR3 protein: CASSLGGGGAHYGYTF
CDR3 DNA: TGTGCCAGCAGCTTAGGGGGAGGGGGGGCCCACTATGGCTACACCTTC

J gene: TRBJ2-5
V gene: TRBV5-1
D gene: TRBD2
CDR3 protein: CASERGDFSETQYF
CDR3 DNA: TGCGCCAGCGAGCGGGGGGACTTCTCGGAGACCCAGTACTTC

J gene: TRBJ1-4
V gene: TRBV9
D gene: TRBD1
CDR3 protein: CASSVRPGQGNEKLFF
CDR3 DNA: TGTGCCAGCAGCGTAAGACCGGGACAGGGTAATGAAAAACTGTTTTTT

J gene: TRBJ2-1
V gene: TRBV7-6
D gene: NA
CDR3 protein: CASSLPRGSVGNNEQFF
CDR3 DNA: TGTGCCAGCAGCTTACCCAGGGGTTCAGTCGGGAACAATGAGCAGTTCTTC

J gene: TRBJ2-1
V gene: TRBV10-1
D gene: NA
CDR3 protein: CASSGGGNGPANNEQFF
CDR3 DNA: TGCGCCAGCAGTGGAGGGGGAAATGGCCCCGCAAACAATGAGCAGTTCTTC

J gene: TRBJ2-7
V gene: TRBV18
D gene: NA
CDR3 protein: CASSPQGPPLMYGSEQYF
CDR3 DNA: TGTGCCAGCTCACCGCAGGGGCCCCCTCTTATGTACGGAAGCGAGCAGTACTTC

J gene: TRBJ1-1
V gene: TRBV27
D gene: NA
CDR3 protein: CASSLRQVRATEAFF
CDR3 DNA: TGTGCCAGCAGTTTACGACAGGTCAGAGCCACTGAAGCTTTCTTT

J gene: TRBJ1-2
V gene: TRBV5-1
D gene: NA
CDR3 protein: CASSLITDYGYTF
CDR3 DNA: TGCGCCAGCAGCTTGATAACAGACTATGGCTACACCTTC

J gene: TRBJ1-1
V gene: TRBV28
D gene: NA
CDR3 protein: CASSQGGRNTEAFF
CDR3 DNA: TGTGCCAGCAGCCAGGGTGGGCGGAACACTGAAGCTTTCTTT

J gene: TRBJ2-1
V gene: TRBV10-3
D gene: TRBD2
CDR3 protein: CAIRRGTSGRGVDEQFF
CDR3 DNA: TGTGCCATCAGACGTGGGACTAGCGGGAGGGGGGTGGATGAGCAGTTCTTC

J gene: TRBJ2-7
V gene: TRBV19
D gene: TRBD1
CDR3 protein: CASSMIGDRGFNEQYF
CDR3 DNA: TGTGCCAGTAGTATGATAGGGGACAGGGGCTTCAACGAGCAGTACTTC